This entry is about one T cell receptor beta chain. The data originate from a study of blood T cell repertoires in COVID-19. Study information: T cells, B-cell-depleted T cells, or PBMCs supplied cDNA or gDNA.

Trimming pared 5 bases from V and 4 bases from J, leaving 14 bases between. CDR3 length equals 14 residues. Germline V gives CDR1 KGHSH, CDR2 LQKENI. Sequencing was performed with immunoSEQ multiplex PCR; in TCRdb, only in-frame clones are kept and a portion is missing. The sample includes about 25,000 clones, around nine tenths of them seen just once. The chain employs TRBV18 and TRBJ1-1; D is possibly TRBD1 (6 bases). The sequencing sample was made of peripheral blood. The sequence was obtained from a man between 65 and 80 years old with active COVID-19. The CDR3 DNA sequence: TGTGCCAGCTCAAATCAGGGGACGGGCACTGAAGCTTTCTTT. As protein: CASSNQGTGTEAFF. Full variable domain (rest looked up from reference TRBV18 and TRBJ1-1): NAGVMQNPRHLVRRRGQEARLRCSPMKGHSHVYWYRQLPEEGLKFMVYLQKENIIDESGMPKERFSAEFPKEGPSILRIQQVVRGDSAAYFCASSNQGTGTEAFFGQGTRLTVV.